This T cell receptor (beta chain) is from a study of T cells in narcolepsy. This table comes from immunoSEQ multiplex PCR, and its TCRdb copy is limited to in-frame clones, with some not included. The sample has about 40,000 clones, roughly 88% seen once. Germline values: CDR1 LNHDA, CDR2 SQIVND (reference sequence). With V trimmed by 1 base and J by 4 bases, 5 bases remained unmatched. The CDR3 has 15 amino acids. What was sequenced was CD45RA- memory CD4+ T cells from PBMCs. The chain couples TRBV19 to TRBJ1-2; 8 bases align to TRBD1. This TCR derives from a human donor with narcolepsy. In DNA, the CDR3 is TGTGCCAGTAGTATAGTCCGGGACAGGACCTATGGCTACACCTTC. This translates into CASSIVRDRTYGYTF.